Given below is one T cell receptor (beta chain) in context. Its antigen is not known. Germline V lookup: CDR1 MNHNY, CDR2 SVGAGI (reference sequence). V dropped 7 bases and J dropped 1 base, with 14 bases sitting between them. The CDR3 totals 15 residues. For unsorted PBMC, around 280 ng DNA per replicate equaled 25,000 to 30,000 T cell genomes. The method was immunoSEQ multiplex PCR; TCRdb's version includes in-frame clones alone and lacks a portion of them. The data show hundreds of thousands of clones, about three quarters seen once. The sample comes from a study of shared clonotypes between healthy human individuals. Study-level points and caveats: Sequencing depth was expected to affect clonotype sharing among donors. Enrolling few donors narrowed the genetic and exposure-history diversity that was represented.

The genes are TRBV6-6 and TRBJ2-1; D might be TRBD2 (6 bases). Sequenced material: PBMCs. This receptor was obtained from a woman aged 40 to 50 in good health. Some clones in this sample may be carry-over from other donors' samples. CDR3 protein: CASNPATSSYNEQFF. CDR3 nucleotide sequence: TGTGCCAGCAACCCAGCGACTAGTTCCTACAATGAGCAGTTCTTC.